The sequence of this T cell receptor (beta chain) was determined in a study of blood T cell repertoires in COVID-19. Only one count was recorded for this clone. The CDR3 length is 14 residues. Germline-derived CDR1 and CDR2 are SNHLY and FYNNEI. Trimming took off 5 bases at V and 3 bases at J, with 11 bases between the two ends. Some clones are missing from TCRdb's copy, which holds only in-frame ones; the method was immunoSEQ multiplex PCR. Of about 230,000 clones in the sample, more than 65% were seen once. The chain combines TRBV2 with TRBJ2-1; tentative D call: TRBD2 (6 bases). The sample taken for sequencing was peripheral blood. The TCR originated in a man aged 40-50 years who had recovered from COVID-19. The CDR3 bases are TGTGCCAGCAGTCCAGCTAGCGTCTACAATGAGCAGTTCTTC. Its translation: CASSPASVYNEQFF.